This T cell receptor beta chain was identified during a study of blood T cell repertoires in COVID-19. TCRdb's copy holds only in-frame clones and misses some; the assay was immunoSEQ multiplex PCR. The repertoire holds about 200,000 clones, with approximately 84% as singletons. Per the germline V gene, CDR1 is MGHDK and CDR2 is SYGVNS. Trimming took 2 bases from V and 0 from J; bases not matched to a gene: 7. This CDR3 spans 17 amino acids. The gene calls are TRBV25-1 and TRBJ2-3; 8 positions agree with TRBD1. The source is a human donor with acute or convalescent COVID-19. The donor label of this sample is uncertain. Sequencing was performed on peripheral blood. CDR3 amino acids: CASSEIFRGLSTDTQYF. The CDR3 coding sequence is TGTGCCAGCAGTGAAATATTCAGGGGGCTGAGCACAGATACGCAGTATTTT.